This TCR beta chain was recorded in a study of blood T cell repertoires in COVID-19. Study-level information: The United States, Italy and Spain provided the acute and convalescent COVID-19 samples. The cDNA or gDNA used as material had been derived from T cells, B-cell-depleted T cells, or PBMCs.

Germline values: CDR1 MDHEN, CDR2 SYDVKM. CDR3 length: 16 amino acids. Trimming pared 3 bases from V and 0 bases from J, leaving 9 bases between. Original processing methods: From reference gene primer amplification, estimates of nucleated cell counts were derived. Assay used: immunoSEQ multiplex PCR; TCRdb lists only in-frame clones, some missing. The D gene and trimming were derived from the DNA, and the V and J assignments and clone size from that table. Among some 180,000 clones, more than 65% were seen once, and the ten largest hold less than 15%. The receptor comes from a human donor in a cohort sampled during active COVID-19. The specimen was peripheral blood. The J gene is TRBJ2-6, the V gene TRBV28, with TRBD1 as a possible D gene (6 bases). The CDR3 spells CASSLQGHSGANVLTF. Written as DNA, the CDR3 is TGTGCCAGCAGTTTGCAGGGACACTCTGGGGCCAACGTCCTGACTTTC.